This TCR beta chain was observed in a study of blood T cell repertoires in COVID-19. V was clipped by 6 bases and J by 4 bases, with 18 bases between them. The CDR3 has 15 amino acids. Germline V gene lookup returns CDR1 MNHEY and CDR2 SVGAGI. This table comes from immunoSEQ multiplex PCR, and its TCRdb copy is limited to in-frame clones, with some not included. Here the sample spans approximately 63,000 clones, roughly 85% being singletons. This clone showed up just once. The clonotype originates from a woman aged 80 or over with acute or convalescent COVID-19. The chain is built from TRBV6-5 and TRBJ2-5; D perhaps matches TRBD2 (6 bases). Sequencing was performed on peripheral blood. Here the CDR3 DNA reads TGTGCCAGCAGCTACGGTAGCGGAATGGGAGAGACCCAGTACTTC. Amino acid sequence: CASSYGSGMGETQYF.